A selection of T cell receptor beta chains follows, all from one sample in a study of shared clonotypes between healthy human individuals. Method: immunoSEQ multiplex PCR; TCRdb's copy keeps in-frame clones and lacks some. The table lists 2 million to 2.5 million clones, approximately 93% of them singletons. The sample taken for sequencing was naive CD4+ T cells from PBMCs. The receptors were sampled from a man in his late teens or twenties in good health. Some clones in this sample may be carry-over from other donors' samples. The CDR3 runs from the conserved cysteine through the conserved F or W. Each record gives: clone size, D gene, V gene, J gene, CDR3 protein, CDR3 DNA. D genes are given only for firm matches. Clone sizes are given selectively: once, few, many, or a class where the clone is expanded.

clone_size: NA; d_call: NA; v_call: TRBV9; j_call: TRBJ2-5; cdr3_aa: CASSVAAGGAQYF; cdr3_nt: TGTGCCAGCAGCGTAGCGGCCGGCGGGGCCCAGTACTTC
clone_size: NA; d_call: NA; v_call: TRBV10-3; j_call: TRBJ1-1; cdr3_aa: CAISESIGNTEAFF; cdr3_nt: TGTGCCATCAGTGAGTCGATAGGGAACACTGAAGCTTTCTTT
clone_size: few; d_call: NA; v_call: TRBV28; j_call: TRBJ1-3; cdr3_aa: CASSGNTIYF; cdr3_nt: TGTGCCAGCTCTGGAAACACCATATATTTT
clone_size: NA; d_call: NA; v_call: TRBV7-9; j_call: TRBJ1-4; cdr3_aa: CASSRLREGTNEKLFF; cdr3_nt: TGTGCCAGCAGCAGGCTCAGGGAGGGCACTAATGAAAAACTGTTTTTT
clone_size: NA; d_call: NA; v_call: TRBV28; j_call: TRBJ2-1; cdr3_aa: CASTGGSSYNEQFF; cdr3_nt: TGTGCCAGCACCGGGGGAAGCTCCTACAATGAGCAGTTCTTC
clone_size: NA; d_call: TRBD2; v_call: TRBV7-3; j_call: TRBJ2-1; cdr3_aa: CASSLRREAYNEQFF; cdr3_nt: TGTGCCAGCAGCTTAAGGCGGGAGGCCTACAATGAGCAGTTCTTC
clone_size: once; d_call: NA; v_call: TRBV14; j_call: TRBJ2-1; cdr3_aa: CASSLWRADNEQFF; cdr3_nt: TGTGCCAGCAGCCTTTGGAGGGCAGACAATGAGCAGTTCTTC
clone_size: once; d_call: TRBD1; v_call: TRBV5-8; j_call: TRBJ1-5; cdr3_aa: CASSARQGAEQPQHF; cdr3_nt: TGTGCCAGCAGCGCCCGACAGGGGGCTGAGCAGCCCCAGCATTTT
clone_size: NA; d_call: NA; v_call: TRBV1; j_call: TRBJ2-2; cdr3_aa: CTSSQGRAGGPRYGTGELFF; cdr3_nt: TGCACCAGCAGCCAAGGACGGGCGGGAGGGCCGCGATACGGCACCGGGGAGCTGTTTTTT
clone_size: NA; d_call: NA; v_call: TRBV18; j_call: TRBJ2-3; cdr3_aa: CASSPFLASTDTQYF; cdr3_nt: TGTGCCAGCTCACCATTCCTAGCTAGCACAGATACGCAGTATTTT
clone_size: NA; d_call: TRBD1; v_call: TRBV18; j_call: TRBJ2-7; cdr3_aa: CASSPAGTGGLGEQYF; cdr3_nt: TGTGCCAGCTCACCTGCCGGGACAGGGGGCTTGGGGGAGCAGTACTTC
clone_size: NA; d_call: TRBD1; v_call: TRBV5-6; j_call: TRBJ1-3; cdr3_aa: CASSSTDRGHSGNTIYF; cdr3_nt: TGTGCCAGCAGCTCCACAGACAGGGGGCATTCTGGAAACACCATATATTTT
clone_size: NA; d_call: NA; v_call: TRBV7-9; j_call: TRBJ2-2; cdr3_aa: CASSRTAVGTGELFF; cdr3_nt: TGTGCCAGCAGCCGAACGGCAGTGGGAACCGGGGAGCTGTTTTTT
clone_size: NA; d_call: TRBD2; v_call: TRBV28; j_call: TRBJ2-7; cdr3_aa: CASRALADFSYEQYF; cdr3_nt: TGTGCCAGCCGTGCACTAGCGGATTTCTCCTACGAGCAGTACTTC
clone_size: NA; d_call: NA; v_call: TRBV6-1; j_call: TRBJ1-4; cdr3_aa: CASSEFRAEYEKLFF; cdr3_nt: TGTGCCAGCAGTGAATTCCGGGCAGAGTATGAAAAACTGTTTTTT
clone_size: NA; d_call: NA; v_call: TRBV7-9; j_call: TRBJ2-2; cdr3_aa: CASSPNTGELFF; cdr3_nt: TGTGCCAGCAGCCCAAACACCGGGGAGCTGTTTTTT
clone_size: NA; d_call: NA; v_call: TRBV10-3; j_call: TRBJ2-3; cdr3_aa: CAINKDGFPSTDTQYF; cdr3_nt: TGTGCCATCAACAAGGACGGTTTCCCCAGCACAGATACGCAGTATTTT
clone_size: NA; d_call: TRBD1; v_call: TRBV9; j_call: TRBJ1-6; cdr3_aa: CASSVVDRGSPLHF; cdr3_nt: TGTGCCAGCAGCGTAGTGGACAGGGGGTCACCCCTCCACTTT
clone_size: NA; d_call: NA; v_call: TRBV10-3; j_call: TRBJ2-1; cdr3_aa: CAISESGSGNYNEQFF; cdr3_nt: TGTGCCATCAGTGAGTCGGGGTCGGGGAACTACAATGAGCAGTTCTTC
clone_size: NA; d_call: NA; v_call: TRBV10-3; j_call: TRBJ1-5; cdr3_aa: CAISESVGPTSNQPQHF; cdr3_nt: TGTGCCATCAGTGAGTCGGTGGGGCCAACTAGCAATCAGCCCCAGCATTTT
clone_size: once; d_call: TRBD1; v_call: TRBV30; j_call: TRBJ2-1; cdr3_aa: CAYLTGVDYNEQFF; cdr3_nt: TGTGCCTACTTAACAGGGGTGGATTACAATGAGCAGTTCTTC
clone_size: NA; d_call: TRBD2; v_call: TRBV5-4; j_call: TRBJ2-1; cdr3_aa: CASSSGTSGSSYNEQFF; cdr3_nt: TGTGCCAGCAGCTCCGGGACTAGCGGTAGCTCCTACAATGAGCAGTTCTTC
clone_size: NA; d_call: NA; v_call: TRBV7-3; j_call: TRBJ2-5; cdr3_aa: CASSQGRGGQETQYF; cdr3_nt: TGTGCCAGCAGCCAGGGAAGGGGCGGCCAAGAGACCCAGTACTTC
clone_size: NA; d_call: NA; v_call: TRBV7-9; j_call: TRBJ1-5; cdr3_aa: CATGGPSSNQPQHF; cdr3_nt: TGTGCCACCGGGGGACCATCTAGCAATCAGCCCCAGCATTTT
clone_size: NA; d_call: TRBD2; v_call: TRBV11-2; j_call: TRBJ2-1; cdr3_aa: CASSRHRASGSVANEQFF; cdr3_nt: TGTGCCAGCAGCCGCCATAGGGCTAGCGGGAGTGTCGCCAATGAGCAGTTCTTC
clone_size: NA; d_call: NA; v_call: TRBV28; j_call: TRBJ2-1; cdr3_aa: CASSHTTSWSDGDPNEQFF; cdr3_nt: TGTGCCAGCAGCCATACAACTAGTTGGAGCGATGGTGACCCCAATGAGCAGTTCTTC
clone_size: once; d_call: NA; v_call: TRBV28; j_call: TRBJ2-7; cdr3_aa: CASSRGGLYSYEQYF; cdr3_nt: TGTGCCAGCTCAAGAGGGGGGCTTTACTCCTACGAGCAGTACTTC
clone_size: NA; d_call: NA; v_call: TRBV4-3; j_call: TRBJ1-5; cdr3_aa: CASSQDFGTPKPQHF; cdr3_nt: TGCGCCAGCAGCCAAGACTTCGGCACTCCGAAGCCCCAGCATTTT
clone_size: NA; d_call: TRBD1; v_call: TRBV10-2; j_call: TRBJ2-5; cdr3_aa: CASSVRQGETQYF; cdr3_nt: TGCGCCAGCAGTGTCAGACAGGGCGAGACCCAGTACTTC
clone_size: once; d_call: TRBD2; v_call: TRBV11-3; j_call: TRBJ2-3; cdr3_aa: CASSSRDYPTDTQYF; cdr3_nt: TGTGCCAGCAGCTCCCGGGACTACCCCACAGATACGCAGTATTTT
clone_size: NA; d_call: TRBD1; v_call: TRBV10-1; j_call: TRBJ2-5; cdr3_aa: CASSEDRGGKETQYF; cdr3_nt: TGCGCCAGCAGTGAGGACAGGGGAGGAAAAGAGACCCAGTACTTC
clone_size: few; d_call: NA; v_call: TRBV6-5; j_call: TRBJ2-7; cdr3_aa: CASSYARGTYEQYF; cdr3_nt: TGTGCCAGCAGTTACGCGCGGGGAACCTACGAGCAGTACTTC
clone_size: NA; d_call: NA; v_call: TRBV9; j_call: TRBJ2-7; cdr3_aa: CASSAGPNYEQYF; cdr3_nt: TGTGCCAGCAGCGCCGGCCCAAACTACGAGCAGTACTTC
clone_size: NA; d_call: NA; v_call: TRBV7-3; j_call: TRBJ2-5; cdr3_aa: CASSLGQQETQYF; cdr3_nt: TGTGCCAGCAGCTTAGGACAGCAAGAGACCCAGTACTTC
clone_size: once; d_call: NA; v_call: TRBV27; j_call: TRBJ2-2; cdr3_aa: CASSLVRGAGELFF; cdr3_nt: TGTGCCAGCAGTTTAGTCAGGGGGGCCGGGGAGCTGTTTTTT
clone_size: NA; d_call: TRBD2; v_call: TRBV4-1; j_call: TRBJ2-1; cdr3_aa: CASSQLGLVDYEQFF; cdr3_nt: TGCGCCAGCAGCCAGCTAGGACTAGTGGATTACGAGCAGTTCTTC
clone_size: NA; d_call: NA; v_call: TRBV5-1; j_call: TRBJ2-4; cdr3_aa: CASSPQLAKNIQYF; cdr3_nt: TGCGCCAGCAGCCCGCAGTTAGCCAAAAACATTCAGTACTTC
clone_size: NA; d_call: TRBD2; v_call: TRBV7-2; j_call: TRBJ2-2; cdr3_aa: CASSSSAGGGTGELFF; cdr3_nt: TGTGCCAGCAGCTCCTCTGCGGGAGGAGGGACCGGGGAGCTGTTTTTT
clone_size: NA; d_call: NA; v_call: TRBV28; j_call: TRBJ1-5; cdr3_aa: CASSFPGRGNQPQHF; cdr3_nt: TGTGCCAGCAGTTTCCCTGGACGGGGCAATCAGCCCCAGCATTTT
clone_size: NA; d_call: NA; v_call: TRBV5-8; j_call: TRBJ1-5; cdr3_aa: CASSSGSIRDQPQHF; cdr3_nt: TGTGCCAGCAGCTCCGGGTCTATCCGGGATCAGCCCCAGCATTTT
clone_size: NA; d_call: NA; v_call: TRBV2; j_call: TRBJ1-5; cdr3_aa: CASSRLSQGPGQPQHF; cdr3_nt: TGTGCCAGCAGTCGGTTGTCCCAGGGGCCGGGGCAGCCCCAGCATTTT
clone_size: NA; d_call: NA; v_call: TRBV11-3; j_call: TRBJ2-1; cdr3_aa: CASSLDLGGRDGKQFF; cdr3_nt: TGTGCCAGCAGCTTAGATCTTGGGGGCCGGGATGGTAAGCAGTTCTTC
clone_size: once; d_call: NA; v_call: TRBV28; j_call: TRBJ2-1; cdr3_aa: CASSLGYEQFF; cdr3_nt: TGTGCCAGCTCCCTGGGGTACGAGCAGTTCTTC
clone_size: NA; d_call: TRBD2; v_call: TRBV27; j_call: TRBJ2-7; cdr3_aa: CASSLQAGGRAYEQYF; cdr3_nt: TGTGCCAGCAGTCTGCAAGCTGGCGGGAGGGCCTACGAGCAGTACTTC
clone_size: NA; d_call: NA; v_call: TRBV4-2; j_call: TRBJ2-2; cdr3_aa: CASSPSGSAGELFF; cdr3_nt: TGTGCCAGCAGCCCGAGTGGTAGCGCCGGGGAGCTGTTTTTT
clone_size: NA; d_call: NA; v_call: TRBV5-4; j_call: TRBJ1-2; cdr3_aa: CASSRGPTNYGYTF; cdr3_nt: TGTGCCAGCAGCCGGGGCCCCACTAACTATGGCTACACCTTC
clone_size: NA; d_call: NA; v_call: TRBV25-1; j_call: TRBJ2-5; cdr3_aa: CASSGPGRGRETQYF; cdr3_nt: TGTGCCAGCAGTGGCCCCGGGAGGGGGCGAGAGACCCAGTACTTC
clone_size: NA; d_call: NA; v_call: TRBV7-8; j_call: TRBJ2-5; cdr3_aa: CASSRTDQETQYF; cdr3_nt: TGTGCCAGCAGTAGGACAGACCAAGAGACCCAGTACTTC
clone_size: NA; d_call: NA; v_call: TRBV5-6; j_call: TRBJ2-7; cdr3_aa: CASSFVGARGYEQYF; cdr3_nt: TGTGCCAGCAGCTTCGTAGGGGCTAGGGGCTACGAGCAGTACTTC
clone_size: NA; d_call: TRBD1; v_call: TRBV2; j_call: TRBJ2-1; cdr3_aa: CASRQGADEQFF; cdr3_nt: TGTGCCAGCAGACAGGGGGCAGATGAGCAGTTCTTC
clone_size: NA; d_call: NA; v_call: TRBV7-8; j_call: TRBJ2-7; cdr3_aa: CASSSTRRRQGYEQYF; cdr3_nt: TGTGCCAGCAGCTCAACCCGCCGGCGGCAGGGCTACGAGCAGTACTTC